Each of the 27 T cell receptor beta chains below was sequenced from the same sample in a study of shared clonotypes between healthy human individuals. Here immunoSEQ multiplex PCR was the method, and the copy in TCRdb shows in-frame clones only, minus some. The sample lists fewer than 130,000 clones; about 67% were seen once. Sample: memory CD8+ T cells sorted from blood. As for subset: CD45RO+ cells pooled with CCR7-negative TemRA cells. These receptors were taken from a woman aged 25 to 45 in good health.

The chain carries TRBV5-1 and TRBJ1-3; 7 bases match TRBD1. J gave up 2 bases and V 2 bases, and 1 base lay outside the gene matches. CDR1 SGHRS and CDR2 YFSETQ come from the germline V gene. CDR3 length equals 14 residues. CDR3 in amino acids: CASSFGTAGNTIYF. The CDR3 coding sequence is TGCGCCAGCAGCTTCGGGACAGCTGGAAACACCATATATTTT.

Here the CDR3 DNA reads TGTGCCAGCACCGAAGCACAGGGAAGGAAGACCCAGTACTTC. Encoded protein: CASTEAQGRKTQYF. The chain carries TRBV5-4 and TRBJ2-5, with D maybe TRBD1 (6 bases). Germline assignment: CDR1 SGHNT and CDR2 YYREEE (reference sequence). This CDR3 region has 14 residues. Trimming shortened V by 6 bases and J by 6 bases, and 18 bases separated the two germline ends. Supplemented by reference TRBV5-4 and TRBJ2-5, the full variable domain reads ETGVTQSPTHLIKTRGQQVTLRCSSQSGHNTVSWYQQALGQGPQFIFQYYREEENGRGNFPPRFSGLQFPNYSSELNVNALELDDSALYLCASTEAQGRKTQYFGPGTRLLVL.

The J gene is TRBJ2-7, the V gene TRBV5-6, with 9 positions matching TRBD2. The V segment lost 8 bases and the J segment 3 bases; nucleotides outside the gene matches: 12. The CDR3 consists of 15 residues. Germline lookup yields CDR1 SGHDT and CDR2 YYEEEE. CDR3 nucleotides: TGTGCCAGTCGACCTTGGGAGCGGGAGGTCTACGAGCAGTACTTC. The encoded protein is CASRPWEREVYEQYF. Supplemented by reference TRBV5-6 and TRBJ2-7, the full variable domain reads DAGVTQSPTHLIKTRGQQVTLRCSPKSGHDTVSWYQQALGQGPQFIFQYYEEEERQRGNFPDRFSGHQFPNYSSELNVNALLLGDSALYLCASRPWEREVYEQYFGPGTRLTVT.

The chain has TRBV7-8 and TRBJ2-7; D not resolved. Trimming shortened V by 1 base and J by 3 bases, and 4 bases separated the two germline ends. The CDR3 contains 12 residues. CDR1 and CDR2 from the germline V gene are SGHVS and FQNEAQ. The CDR3 coding sequence is TGTGCCAGCAGCTTAGAGATCTACGAGCAGTACTTC. It specifies CASSLEIYEQYF.

This clone has just one count. The chain combines TRBV19 with TRBJ1-5; 8 positions match TRBD1. Germline V gene lookup returns CDR1 LNHDA and CDR2 SQIVND (reference sequence). The CDR3 sequence is 14 residues long. V trimming: 6 bases; J trimming: 6 bases; junction bases outside the gene matches: 7. The CDR3 protein is CASSPGQGGQPQHF. The CDR3, as DNA: TGTGCCAGTAGCCCCGGACAGGGCGGTCAGCCCCAGCATTTT. The entire variable domain, with the rest obtained from reference TRBV19 and TRBJ1-5, is as follows: DGGITQSPKYLFRKEGQNVTLSCEQNLNHDAMYWYRQDPGQGLRLIYYSQIVNDFQKGDIAEGYSVSREKKESFPLTVTSAQKNPTAFYLCASSPGQGGQPQHFGDGTRLSIL.

This clone was counted between two and nine times. The chain's CDR3 is CASSLVLGQGAHEQYF. CDR3 sequence (DNA): TGTGCCAGCAGCTTGGTTTTGGGACAGGGGGCTCACGAGCAGTACTTC. The chain employs TRBV5-6 and TRBJ2-7; TRBD1 matches 12 bases. From germline, CDR1 is SGHDT and CDR2 YYEEEE. V lost 0 bases and J lost 5; bases outside the gene matches: 6. The CDR3 extends over 16 amino acids. Based on the CDR3 plus reference TRBV5-6 and TRBJ2-7, the full variable domain is DAGVTQSPTHLIKTRGQQVTLRCSPKSGHDTVSWYQQALGQGPQFIFQYYEEEERQRGNFPDRFSGHQFPNYSSELNVNALLLGDSALYLCASSLVLGQGAHEQYFGPGTRLTVT.

This chain links TRBV19 with TRBJ2-1, with no clear D. CDR3 length: 14 amino acids. V lost 4 bases to trimming and J lost 6 bases, with 13 bases between them. Looked up from germline, CDR1 is LNHDA and CDR2 is SQIVND (reference sequence). The CDR3 loop is CASSSQRPSNEQFF. The CDR3 region has the DNA TGTGCCAGTAGTAGCCAACGGCCGTCCAATGAGCAGTTCTTC.

This rearrangement joins TRBV19 to TRBJ2-1, with 10 bases aligning to TRBD2. Trimming at V came to 3 bases and at J to 8 bases, leaving 16 bases not matched to a gene. This CDR3 is 18 amino acids long. In germline, CDR1 is LNHDA, CDR2 SQIVND (reference sequence). The CDR3 region has the DNA TGTGCCAGTAGTATGTTTCAGGGGGTAGCGGGAGGTACGGATGAGCAGTTCTTC. Translation: CASSMFQGVAGGTDEQFF.

The chain recombines TRBV7-8 with TRBJ2-1; D may match TRBD1 or TRBD2 (5 bases each). CDR1 is SGHVS, CDR2 FQNEAQ, per germline. V was cut by 6 bases and J by 8 bases, with 14 bases left in between. This CDR3 spans 13 amino acids. CDR3 nucleotides: TGTGCCAGCAGACCCCGAGGGGCCCATGAGCAGTTCTTC. Protein sequence: CASRPRGAHEQFF.

V and J are TRBV2 and TRBJ1-1; no clear D. Trimming took 3 bases from V and 2 from J, leaving 10 bases between them. Per germline, CDR1 SNHLY and CDR2 FYNNEI. CDR3 size: 14 residues. In DNA form, the CDR3 reads TGTGCCAGCAGTGAGGGAGGGAGAAACACTGAAGCTTTCTTT. Translation: CASSEGGRNTEAFF.

This clone appeared a few times. The rearrangement joins TRBV6-1 to TRBJ2-7, with D possibly TRBD1 on 6 matching bases. CDR1 and CDR2 (germline): MNHNS, SASEGT. The V end lost 1 base, the J end lost 7 bases, and 14 bases lay between the germline ends. The CDR3 is 14 amino acids. The CDR3 DNA follows: TGTGCCAGCAGTGAAGAACTTGACAGGACGGAGCAGTACTTC. Protein product: CASSEELDRTEQYF.

The genes are TRBV6-1 and TRBJ2-7; 9 bases agree with TRBD2. V dropped 6 bases and J dropped 5; count of bases not matched to a gene: 8. The CDR3 is 14 amino acids. Germline lookup yields CDR1 MNHNS and CDR2 SASEGT. CDR3 in DNA: TGTGCCAGCAGCCTTGAGGCGGGAGGGAACGAGCAGTACTTC. As protein: CASSLEAGGNEQYF.

This clone occurred a few times. The J gene is TRBJ2-5, the V gene TRBV6-6; D not certain. This CDR3 contains 16 residues. V lost 0 bases and J lost 4, with 15 bases in between. CDR1 and CDR2 (germline): MNHNY, SVGAGI (reference sequence). CDR3 residues: CASSYSVDAGTETQYF. The CDR3 coding sequence is TGTGCCAGCAGTTACTCAGTGGATGCAGGAACAGAGACCCAGTACTTC.

In its sample, this clone was seen many times. The chain's CDR3 is CASSPRETANQPQHF. The CDR3 bases are TGCGCCAGCAGTCCACGGGAGACAGCCAATCAGCCCCAGCATTTT. The gene calls are TRBV4-1 and TRBJ1-5; D perhaps matches TRBD1 (5 bases). Trimming stripped 6 bases from V and 3 bases from J, with 15 bases between. The CDR3 spans 15 residues. CDR1 and CDR2 from the germline V gene are MGHRA and YSYEKL.

This clone has only a few counts. At one end, the junction sequence differs from germline, possibly due to a read error. The gene calls are TRBV6-5 and TRBJ2-7, with TRBD2 matching over 9 bases. Looked up from germline, CDR1 is MNHEY and CDR2 is SVGAGI. The CDR3 has 14 amino acids. The CDR3 here is CAISESREGYEQYF. The CDR3 DNA is TGTGCCATCAGTGAGTCGCGGGAGGGCTACGAGCAGTACTTC.

Only a few counts were recorded for this clone. V is TRBV14 and J is TRBJ2-1; TRBD2 aligns across 8 bases. The length of the CDR3 is 16 residues. Germline CDR1 is SGHDN and CDR2 is FVKESK. Trimming cost V 3 bases and J 4 bases; bases outside gene matches: 8. As DNA, the CDR3 is TGTGCCAGCAGCCAGACCACTAGCGGAGTGTACAATGAGCAGTTCTTC. Encoded protein: CASSQTTSGVYNEQFF.

In nucleotides, the CDR3 is TGCGCCAGCAGCCAACGACTAGCTCTTAGCAATGAGCAGTTCTTC. Amino acid sequence: CASSQRLALSNEQFF. V is TRBV4-1 and J is TRBJ2-1; TRBD2 matches 7 bases. This CDR3 is built from 15 residues. V shed 2 bases, J shed 6 bases, and the junction held 7 bases outside the gene matches. The germline V gene has CDR1 MGHRA and CDR2 YSYEKL.

This sequence joins TRBV6-4 and TRBJ2-7; tentatively, D is TRBD2 (7 bases). Per germline, CDR1 MRHNA and CDR2 SNTAGT. The CDR3 sequence is 19 residues long. V dropped 6 bases and J dropped 1 base, with 28 bases sitting between them. CDR3 region: CASSFRRGHHKKTSYEQYF. CDR3 DNA: TGTGCCAGCAGCTTTCGGCGGGGGCACCACAAAAAAACTTCCTACGAGCAGTACTTC.

The V gene is TRBV2, the J gene TRBJ2-3; tentative D call: TRBD2 (6 bases). Trimming stripped 4 bases from V and 3 bases from J, with 11 bases between. The CDR3 length is 14 residues. Germline-derived CDR1 and CDR2 are SNHLY and FYNNEI. The DNA for the CDR3 is TGTGCCAGCAGTGGAAGACTAGTTACAGATACGCAGTATTTT. This translates into CASSGRLVTDTQYF.

The genes are TRBV6-6 and TRBJ2-1; D is unresolved. Germline V gene lookup returns CDR1 MNHNY and CDR2 SVGAGI (reference sequence). Between the trimmed V and J ends, which lost 6 bases and 7 bases, there was a span of 13 bases. There are 13 residues in the CDR3. In DNA, the CDR3 is TGTGCCAGCAGCCGTACTCTAGGGAATGAGCAGTTCTTC. It translates to CASSRTLGNEQFF.

This clone came up a few times. The chain combines TRBV2 with TRBJ2-2, with D hard to call. V dropped 8 bases and J dropped 0 bases, with 13 bases sitting between them. Germline values: CDR1 SNHLY, CDR2 FYNNEI. The CDR3 is 15 residues long. CDR3: CASEGGRPNTGELFF. The CDR3 DNA reads TGTGCCAGCGAAGGCGGCAGACCGAACACCGGGGAGCTGTTTTTT.

The V gene is TRBV28, the J gene TRBJ1-3, with a possible D match to TRBD1 (5 bases). Trimming shortened V by 5 bases and J by 2 bases, and 7 bases separated the two germline ends. Germline V gene sequence: CDR1 MDHEN, CDR2 SYDVKM. The CDR3 covers 13 residues. CDR3 loop: CASSRQTGNTIYF. The DNA for the CDR3 is TGTGCCAGCAGTCGACAGACTGGAAACACCATATATTTT.

This chain joins TRBV28 and TRBJ1-5; D may be TRBD1 (6 bases). Germline V lookup: CDR1 MDHEN, CDR2 SYDVKM. The CDR3 has 15 residues. The V end lost 7 bases, the J end lost 4 bases, and 17 bases lay between the germline ends. The CDR3 sequence: CASTRRRGGNQPQHF. CDR3 in DNA: TGTGCCAGCACTCGACGAAGGGGGGGAAATCAGCCCCAGCATTTT. Using reference TRBV28 and TRBJ1-5 for the parts outside the CDR3, the full variable domain is DVKVTQSSRYLVKRTGEKVFLECVQDMDHENMFWYRQDPGLGLRLIYFSYDVKMKEKGDIPEGYSVSREKKERFSLILESASTNQTSMYLCASTRRRGGNQPQHFGDGTRLSIL.

The chain links TRBV7-2 to TRBJ2-1, with 9 bases fitting TRBD2. In germline, CDR1 is SGHTA, CDR2 FQGNSA. The CDR3 loop spans 17 amino acids. V shed 3 bases and J 5 bases; nucleotides not matched to a gene: 11. The CDR3 is CASSFLPPGTSNNEQFF. The CDR3 DNA reads TGTGCCAGCAGCTTCCTCCCCCCCGGGACTAGCAACAATGAGCAGTTCTTC.

The chain combines TRBV11-1 with TRBJ2-3; D unresolved. The CDR3 sequence is 15 residues long. The germline CDR1 and CDR2 sequences are SGHAT and FQDESV (reference sequence). The V end lost 4 bases, the J end lost 4 bases, and 15 bases lay between the germline ends. The CDR3 spells CASSSRTGSADTQYF. The CDR3 DNA sequence: TGTGCCAGCAGCTCGCGTACCGGGTCCGCAGATACGCAGTATTTT.

This clone was counted between two and nine times. The chain is built from TRBV28 and TRBJ2-1, with 7 bases fitting TRBD2. The trim removed 5 bases at V and 1 base at J, leaving 5 bases unmatched. The CDR3 is 15 amino acids. Germline lookup yields CDR1 MDHEN and CDR2 SYDVKM. CDR3 nucleotide sequence: TGTGCCAGCAGTCCAAGCGGGATATCCTACAATGAGCAGTTCTTC. It yields the protein CASSPSGISYNEQFF.

The genes are TRBV6-6 and TRBJ1-4; 8 bases agree with TRBD1. With 5 bases clipped from V and 13 bases from J, the junction kept 12 bases outside the gene matches. The CDR3 runs 14 residues. CDR1 and CDR2 from the germline V gene are MNHNY and SVGAGI (reference sequence). In nucleotides, the CDR3 is TGTGCCAGCAGTCCGGACAGGGCAGCCCCCAGACTGTTTTTT. Translation gives CASSPDRAAPRLFF.